The 9 T cell receptor beta chains presented below share a single source sample, sequenced in a study of T cell responses to AZD1222 COVID-19 vaccine. Repertoires were generated with immunoSEQ multiplex PCR, while TCRdb's copy carries only in-frame clones and drops some. The sample records roughly 28,000 clones, around 90% being singletons. Sequencing was performed on peripheral blood, taken on day 0 of AZD1222 vaccination. The receptor set was obtained from an adult in good health.

The chain joins TRBV28 to TRBJ2-5; 8 bases fit TRBD1. V lost 5 bases, J lost 1 base, and 6 bases stayed unmatched. The germline gives CDR1 MDHEN, CDR2 SYDVKM. The CDR3 has 15 amino acids. The CDR3 sequence: CASSPSTGVQETQYF. For the CDR3, the DNA is TGTGCCAGCAGTCCATCGACAGGGGTCCAAGAGACCCAGTACTTC. The whole variable domain, remainder taken from reference TRBV28 and TRBJ2-5, is DVKVTQSSRYLVKRTGEKVFLECVQDMDHENMFWYRQDPGLGLRLIYFSYDVKMKEKGDIPEGYSVSREKKERFSLILESASTNQTSMYLCASSPSTGVQETQYFGPGTRLLVL.

V is TRBV27 and J is TRBJ1-1; no clear D. Germline loops: CDR1 MNHEY, CDR2 SMNVEV (reference sequence). The V and J ends lost 5 bases and 6 bases respectively, with 22 bases between them. The CDR3 runs 16 residues. CDR3 nucleotides: TGTGCCAGCAGTAACGCTTACCCAACGGAAAGCGCTGAAGCTTTCTTT. Its protein is CASSNAYPTESAEAFF.

This clone was seen a single time. CDR3 in amino acids: CASSVEESFSGNTIYF. The CDR3 DNA reads TGTGCCAGCAGCGTAGAAGAGTCCTTCTCTGGAAACACCATATATTTT. The rearrangement uses TRBV9 and TRBJ1-3; D call uncertain. This CDR3 region has 16 residues. V was pared by 0 bases and J by 0 bases, with 10 bases between. CDR1 and CDR2 from the germline V gene are SGDLS and YYNGEE.

This clone appeared a few times. The chain carries TRBV5-4 and TRBJ2-7; TRBD2 might be the D (6 bases). The CDR3 contains 14 residues. The germline V and J ends were trimmed by 3 bases and 7 bases, with 17 bases remaining between them. In germline, CDR1 is SGHNT, CDR2 YYREEE (reference sequence). CDR3 amino acids: CASSWGGGLREQYF. The CDR3 nucleotides are TGTGCCAGCAGCTGGGGAGGAGGGTTGAGGGAGCAGTACTTC.

The chain joins TRBV7-9 to TRBJ2-1, with a possible D match to TRBD1 (5 bases). The germline gives CDR1 SEHNR, CDR2 FQNEAQ (reference sequence). This CDR3 spans 17 amino acids. The V and J ends lost 5 bases and 1 base respectively, with 18 bases between them. CDR3: CASSQGLQGESYNEQFF. CDR3 coding DNA: TGTGCCAGCAGCCAAGGGTTGCAGGGCGAATCCTACAATGAGCAGTTCTTC.

The table lists this clone with a few counts. J is TRBJ1-4 and V is TRBV6-5, with 8 bases that match TRBD1. The junction had 11 bases not matched to a gene; V was cut back by 6 bases and J by 8 bases. The germline V gene encodes CDR1 MNHEY and CDR2 SVGAGI. The CDR3 runs to 15 residues. The CDR3 loop reads CASRPQGVALEKLFF. In DNA, the CDR3 is TGTGCCAGCAGACCACAGGGGGTGGCACTAGAAAAACTGTTTTTT.

The rearrangement uses TRBV2 and TRBJ1-4; the D gene is possibly TRBD1 (6 bases). The ends were cut back, 7 bases at V and 8 bases at J, with 14 bases in the middle. Germline CDR1 and CDR2: SNHLY and FYNNEI. This CDR3 is 13 amino acids long. CDR3 bases: TGTGCCAGCACCCGGGGGGCCGGGGAAAAACTGTTTTTT. Translating it yields CASTRGAGEKLFF.

The chain carries TRBV18 and TRBJ2-2; possible D gene TRBD1, 6 bases. The CDR3 covers 14 residues. V lost 4 bases to trimming and J lost 2 bases, with 8 bases between them. Germline V gene sequence: CDR1 KGHSH, CDR2 LQKENI. DNA for the CDR3: TGTGCCAGCTCACGGACAGCCAACACCGGGGAGCTGTTTTTT. This gives the protein CASSRTANTGELFF.

The rearrangement joins TRBV5-4 to TRBJ1-5; D not certain. Per germline, CDR1 SGHNT and CDR2 YYREEE (reference sequence). V was clipped by 0 bases and J by 3 bases, with 1 base between them. The CDR3 is 12 amino acids. In nucleotides, the CDR3 is TGTGCCAGCAGCTTGGACAATCAGCCCCAGCATTTT. Amino acid sequence: CASSLDNQPQHF.